The 20 T cell receptor beta chains presented below share a single source sample, sequenced in a study of blood T cell repertoires in COVID-19. Clones were read by immunoSEQ multiplex PCR, and TCRdb kept only the in-frame ones, dropping some. The sample has approximately 470,000 clones; over 75% are singletons. The sample taken for sequencing was peripheral blood. The receptors shown here come from a human donor in a cohort sampled during active COVID-19.

This sequence joins TRBV30 and TRBJ1-4; D unclear. Between the trimmed V and J ends, which lost 1 base and 10 bases, there was a span of 10 bases. CDR1 is GTSNPN and CDR2 is SVGIG in the germline V gene (reference sequence). The CDR3 length is 12 residues. Here the CDR3 DNA reads TGTGCCTGGAGTGAACTTGGCGGAAAACTGTTTTTT. Translated, it gives CAWSELGGKLFF. The whole variable domain, remainder taken from reference TRBV30 and TRBJ1-4, is SQTIHQWPATLVQPVGSPLSLECTVEGTSNPNLYWYRQAAGRGLQLLFYSVGIGQISSEVPQNLSASRPQDRQFILSSKKLLLSDSGFYLCAWSELGGKLFFGSGTQLSVL.

This sequence joins TRBV7-2 and TRBJ2-1; possibly TRBD2 for D (6 bases). V lost 5 bases, J lost 0 bases, and 14 bases lay in between. The CDR3 has 16 residues. Germline CDR1 and CDR2: SGHTA and FQGNSA. CDR3 region: CASSGLAESSYNEQFF. The CDR3 DNA is TGTGCCAGCAGCGGATTAGCGGAGAGCTCCTACAATGAGCAGTTCTTC.

This rearrangement joins TRBV13 to TRBJ2-2; 11 bases line up with TRBD2. There are 17 residues in the CDR3. Germline trimming cut 4 bases from V and 3 bases from J; bases unmatched to any gene: 7. In germline, CDR1 is PRHDT, CDR2 FYEKMQ (reference sequence). As DNA, the CDR3 is TGTGCCAGCAGCTCACGTAGCGGGAGGGCCGACACCGGGGAGCTGTTTTTT. The encoded protein is CASSSRSGRADTGELFF.

The gene calls are TRBV18 and TRBJ1-1, with 12 nucleotides matching TRBD1. V was pared by 0 bases and J by 1 base, with 9 bases of the junction left unmatched. The CDR3 runs to 19 residues. The germline gives CDR1 KGHSH, CDR2 LQKENI. The CDR3 DNA follows: TGTGCCAGCTCACCACCTACGGGACAGGGGGCAGGGAGGAACACTGAAGCTTTCTTT. Its translation is CASSPPTGQGAGRNTEAFF. Combining the CDR3 with reference TRBV18 and TRBJ1-1 gives the whole variable domain NAGVMQNPRHLVRRRGQEARLRCSPMKGHSHVYWYRQLPEEGLKFMVYLQKENIIDESGMPKERFSAEFPKEGPSILRIQQVVRGDSAAYFCASSPPTGQGAGRNTEAFFGQGTRLTVV.

The chain joins TRBV28 to TRBJ1-2, with TRBD1 identical over 9 bases. The V gene end was trimmed by 7 bases and the J gene end by 7 bases; junction bases not matched to a gene: 7. This CDR3 is 13 amino acids long. Germline CDR1 MDHEN, CDR2 SYDVKM. The CDR3 reads CASNLVTGGGYTF. The CDR3 nucleotides are TGTGCCAGCAACCTAGTGACAGGGGGTGGCTACACCTTC.

J is TRBJ2-2 and V is TRBV29-1; D is unclear. The germline V gene encodes CDR1 SQVTM and CDR2 ANQGSEA. This CDR3 comprises 14 residues. V shed 4 bases and J shed 3 bases, with 12 bases lying between them. The CDR3 DNA is TGCAGCGTTGGGGCCCCGCAGGACACCGGGGAGCTGTTTTTT. Translation gives CSVGAPQDTGELFF.

This rearrangement joins TRBV11-2 to TRBJ1-2, with D perhaps matching TRBD1 (5 bases). Germline values: CDR1 SGHAT, CDR2 FQNNGV. The ends were cut back, 5 bases at V and 2 bases at J, with 9 bases in the middle. The CDR3 has 13 amino acids. CDR3 loop: CASSRQSNYGYTF. Here the CDR3 DNA reads TGTGCCAGCAGCCGACAGTCAAACTATGGCTACACCTTC.

This clone was seen a handful of times. The chain has TRBV28 and TRBJ2-2; no firm D call. The CDR3 loop spans 12 amino acids. Germline CDR1 reads MDHEN; CDR2 reads SYDVKM. The V end was cut by 5 bases, the J end by 5 bases, with 6 bases between. CDR3 DNA: TGTGCCAGCAGTCAGAGGACCGGGGAGCTGTTTTTT. The encoded protein is CASSQRTGELFF.

As DNA, the CDR3 is TGTGCCAGCAGTTTAAATGGAGCGAACACTGAAGCTTTCTTT. Translation: CASSLNGANTEAFF. This chain joins TRBV27 and TRBJ1-1; D uncertain. The V gene's germline CDR1 is MNHEY and CDR2 SMNVEV (reference sequence). Trimming left V 2 bases short and J 1 base short, with 8 bases between. The CDR3 loop spans 14 amino acids.

The chain carries TRBV28 and TRBJ2-3; TRBD2 matches at 9 bases. The CDR3 spans 18 residues. V was clipped by 5 bases and J by 0 bases; unmatched bases: 12. CDR1 and CDR2 from the germline V gene are MDHEN and SYDVKM. The CDR3 loop is CASSPQAGLALSTDTQYF. DNA of the CDR3: TGTGCCAGCAGTCCGCAGGCGGGACTAGCTCTCAGCACAGATACGCAGTATTTT.

The chain employs TRBV18 and TRBJ1-1, with D possibly TRBD1 on 5 matching bases. The CDR3 totals 15 residues. V shed 6 bases and J shed 4 bases, with 18 bases lying between them. From germline, CDR1 is KGHSH and CDR2 LQKENI. The CDR3 protein is CASSLGLESATEAFF. In DNA form, the CDR3 reads TGTGCCAGCTCGTTGGGGCTGGAGTCTGCCACTGAAGCTTTCTTT.

The J gene is TRBJ1-1, the V gene TRBV29-1; 7 nucleotides align to TRBD1. This CDR3 has 11 residues. Trimming cost V 7 bases and J 3 bases; bases outside gene matches: 2. Germline V gene data show CDR1 as SQVTM and CDR2 as ANQGSEA. CDR3 nucleotide sequence: TGCAGCGCGACAGGGTACACTGAAGCTTTCTTT. Encoded protein: CSATGYTEAFF.

This chain uses TRBV4-1 with TRBJ2-6; TRBD1 matches at 9 bases. The germline V gene encodes CDR1 MGHRA and CDR2 YSYEKL. CDR3 length equals 20 residues. The trim removed 3 bases at V and 2 bases at J, leaving 14 bases unmatched. CDR3 residues: CASSHMLQGQGVPGANVLTF. The CDR3 DNA is TGCGCCAGCAGCCACATGCTCCAGGGACAGGGAGTTCCTGGGGCCAACGTCCTGACTTTC.

In the case of this clone: The sample has other DNA sequences that encode this CDR3 too. This chain uses TRBV27 with TRBJ2-7; possibly TRBD2 for D (6 bases). The CDR3 covers 15 residues. V dropped 3 bases and J dropped 0 bases, with 12 bases sitting between them. Germline V gene data show CDR1 as MNHEY and CDR2 as SMNVEV (reference sequence). This CDR3 is CASSFSGGNSYEQYF. CDR3 nucleotides: TGTGCCAGCAGTTTTTCTGGCGGGAACTCCTACGAGCAGTACTTC.

This chain links TRBV18 with TRBJ1-5; 8 nucleotides align to TRBD1. The CDR3 is 16 residues long. Losses at the gene ends were 0 bases for V and 6 bases for J; bases not matched to a gene: 7. Per the germline V gene, CDR1 is KGHSH and CDR2 is LQKENI. The CDR3 sequence is CASSPPITQGVQPQHF. DNA of the CDR3: TGTGCCAGCTCACCACCGATAACACAGGGGGTTCAGCCCCAGCATTTT.

The chain links TRBV7-2 to TRBJ2-3; D remains unclear. Looked up from germline, CDR1 is SGHTA and CDR2 is FQGNSA. There are 15 residues in the CDR3. The V end was cut by 1 base, the J end by 1 base, with 9 bases between. CDR3 amino acids: CASSLVSVRTDTQYF. In DNA, the CDR3 is TGTGCCAGCAGCTTAGTGAGCGTCCGCACAGATACGCAGTATTTT.

The CDR3 loop is CASSRTSGRSEQFF. The DNA of the CDR3 is TGTGCCAGCAGCCGGACTAGCGGGAGGAGTGAGCAGTTCTTC. J is TRBJ2-1 and V is TRBV6-5, with TRBD2 matching over 14 bases. The V segment lost 6 bases and the J segment 9 bases; nucleotides outside the gene matches: 4. The CDR3 is made up of 14 amino acids. CDR1 MNHEY and CDR2 SVGAGI come from the germline V gene.

This clone turned up a few times. The same CDR3 arises from other DNA sequences in this sample as well. The chain carries TRBV19 and TRBJ2-5; 10 bases fit TRBD1. V was clipped by 6 bases and J by 2 bases; unmatched bases: 0. Germline-derived CDR1 and CDR2 are LNHDA and SQIVND (reference sequence). CDR3 length: 13 amino acids. The DNA for the CDR3 is TGTGCCAGTAGGGACAGGGGGCAAGAGACCCAGTACTTC. Translation: CASRDRGQETQYF.

The rearrangement joins TRBV5-4 to TRBJ2-1, with TRBD2 identical over 11 bases. Germline CDR1 is SGHNT and CDR2 is YYREEE (reference sequence). J lost 5 bases, V lost 0 bases, and 4 bases had no gene match. The CDR3 has 16 amino acids. The CDR3 bases are TGTGCCAGCAGCTTGGTTAGCGGGAGGGGAAACAATGAGCAGTTCTTC. This encodes CASSLVSGRGNNEQFF.

This chain uses TRBV18 with TRBJ2-2; 10 nucleotides line up with TRBD2. Germline V CDR1 and CDR2: KGHSH, LQKENI. This CDR3 region has 16 residues. V was clipped by 3 bases and J by 2 bases; unmatched bases: 3. CDR3 residues: CASSPRTSGNTGELFF. The CDR3 DNA reads as TGTGCCAGCTCACCTCGGACTAGCGGAAACACCGGGGAGCTGTTTTTT.